What follows describes a single T cell receptor beta chain. Sequenced by immunoSEQ multiplex PCR; TCRdb stores in-frame clones only, minus some. This table holds approximately 27,000 clones, 88% found once. The source of the sample is a study of blood T cell repertoires in COVID-19. Study-wide background: Sample material is recorded as cDNA or gDNA derived from T cells, B-cell-depleted T cells, or PBMCs.

V lost 3 bases and J lost 8, with 13 bases in between. This CDR3 is 13 amino acids long. Per germline, CDR1 LNHDA and CDR2 SQIVND (reference sequence). The clonotype was recovered from a woman aged 50 to 60 with active COVID-19. The sample comprised peripheral blood. The rearrangement joins TRBV19 to TRBJ1-2; D gene uncertain. Written as DNA, the CDR3 is TGTGCCAGTAGTATGCGAGGAAGGGAGGGCTACACCTTC. Its translation is CASSMRGREGYTF.